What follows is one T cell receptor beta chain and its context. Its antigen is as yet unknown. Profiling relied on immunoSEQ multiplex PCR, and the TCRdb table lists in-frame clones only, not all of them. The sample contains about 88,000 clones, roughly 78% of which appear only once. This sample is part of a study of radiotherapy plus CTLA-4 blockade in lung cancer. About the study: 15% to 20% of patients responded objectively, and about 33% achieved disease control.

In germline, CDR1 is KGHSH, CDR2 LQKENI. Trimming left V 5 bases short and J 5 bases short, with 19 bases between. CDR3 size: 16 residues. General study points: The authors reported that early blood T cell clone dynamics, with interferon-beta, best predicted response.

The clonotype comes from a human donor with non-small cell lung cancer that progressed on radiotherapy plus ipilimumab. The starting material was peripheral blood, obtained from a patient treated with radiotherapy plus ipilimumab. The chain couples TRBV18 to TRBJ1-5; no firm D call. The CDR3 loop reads CASSENRAVTDQPQHF. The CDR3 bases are TGTGCCAGCTCAGAAAACCGGGCCGTCACTGATCAGCCCCAGCATTTT.